This TCR beta chain was profiled in a study of blood T cell repertoires in COVID-19. This CDR3 contains 14 residues. V gave up 7 bases and J gave up 6 bases; unmatched junction bases: 9. Germline V lookup: CDR1 SGHTA, CDR2 FQGNSA. Method: immunoSEQ multiplex PCR; TCRdb's copy keeps in-frame clones and lacks some. The data show around 370,000 clones, with around 91% seen just once and around 3.5% held by the top ten. Sequenced: peripheral blood. The rearrangement joins TRBV7-2 to TRBJ2-1; 7 bases map to TRBD2. This sequence was found in a woman aged 18-29 years who had recovered from COVID-19. CDR3 coding DNA: TGTGCCAGCACCCTTCTGTCGGGAGGCAATGAGCAGTTCTTC. Protein: CASTLLSGGNEQFF.